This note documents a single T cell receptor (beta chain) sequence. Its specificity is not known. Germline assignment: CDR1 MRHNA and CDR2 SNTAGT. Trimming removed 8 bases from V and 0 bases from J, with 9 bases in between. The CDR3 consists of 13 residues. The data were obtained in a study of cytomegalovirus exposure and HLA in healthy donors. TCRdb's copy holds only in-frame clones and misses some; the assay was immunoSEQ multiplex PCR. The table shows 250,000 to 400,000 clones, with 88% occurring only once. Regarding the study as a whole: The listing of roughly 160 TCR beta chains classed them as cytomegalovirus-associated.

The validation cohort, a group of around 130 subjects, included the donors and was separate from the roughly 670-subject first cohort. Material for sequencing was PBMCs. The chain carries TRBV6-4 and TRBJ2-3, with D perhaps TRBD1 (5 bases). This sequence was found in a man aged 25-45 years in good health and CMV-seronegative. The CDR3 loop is CASAGSSTDTQYF. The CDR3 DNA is TGTGCCAGCGCAGGGTCTAGCACAGATACGCAGTATTTT.